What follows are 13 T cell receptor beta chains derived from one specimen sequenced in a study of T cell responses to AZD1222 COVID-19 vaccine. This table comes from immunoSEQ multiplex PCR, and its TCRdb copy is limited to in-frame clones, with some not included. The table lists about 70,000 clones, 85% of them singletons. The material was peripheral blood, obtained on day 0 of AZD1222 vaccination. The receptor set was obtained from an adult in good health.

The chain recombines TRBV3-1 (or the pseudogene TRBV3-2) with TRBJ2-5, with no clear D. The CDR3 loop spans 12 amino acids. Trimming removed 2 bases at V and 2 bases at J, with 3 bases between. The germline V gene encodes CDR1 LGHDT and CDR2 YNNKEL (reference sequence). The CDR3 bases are TGTGCCAGCAGCCAAATTCAAGAGACCCAGTACTTC. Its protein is CASSQIQETQYF.

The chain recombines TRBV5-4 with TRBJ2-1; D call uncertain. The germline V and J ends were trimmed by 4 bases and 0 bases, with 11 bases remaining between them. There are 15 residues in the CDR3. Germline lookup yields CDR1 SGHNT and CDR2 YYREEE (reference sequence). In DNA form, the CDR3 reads TGTGCCAGCAGCAGGGATCTGGCCTCCTACAATGAGCAGTTCTTC. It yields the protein CASSRDLASYNEQFF.

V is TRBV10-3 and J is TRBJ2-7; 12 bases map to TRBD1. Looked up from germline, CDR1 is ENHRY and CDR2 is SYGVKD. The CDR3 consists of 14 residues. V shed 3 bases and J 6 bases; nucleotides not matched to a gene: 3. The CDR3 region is CAISDGTGGSEQYF. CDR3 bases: TGTGCCATCAGTGATGGGACAGGGGGCAGCGAGCAGTACTTC.

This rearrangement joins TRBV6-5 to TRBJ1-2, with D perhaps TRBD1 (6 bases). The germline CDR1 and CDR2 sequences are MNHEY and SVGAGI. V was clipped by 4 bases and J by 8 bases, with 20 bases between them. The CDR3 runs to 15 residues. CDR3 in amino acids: CASSSRRGPPGGYTF. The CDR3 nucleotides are TGTGCCAGCAGTTCACGCAGGGGTCCCCCAGGGGGCTACACCTTC.

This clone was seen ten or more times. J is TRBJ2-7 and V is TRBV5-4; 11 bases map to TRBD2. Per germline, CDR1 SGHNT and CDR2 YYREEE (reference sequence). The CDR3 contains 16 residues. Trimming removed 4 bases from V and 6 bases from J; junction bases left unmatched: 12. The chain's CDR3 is CASSPTSGSPRIEQYF. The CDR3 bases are TGTGCCAGCAGCCCAACTAGCGGGAGCCCCAGGATCGAGCAGTACTTC.

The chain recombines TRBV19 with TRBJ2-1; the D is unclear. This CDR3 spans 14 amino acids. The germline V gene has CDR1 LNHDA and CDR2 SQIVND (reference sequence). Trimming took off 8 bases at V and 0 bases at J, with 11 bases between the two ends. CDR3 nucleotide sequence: TGTGCCAGTCGTCCGGGCTACTCCTACAATGAGCAGTTCTTC. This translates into CASRPGYSYNEQFF.

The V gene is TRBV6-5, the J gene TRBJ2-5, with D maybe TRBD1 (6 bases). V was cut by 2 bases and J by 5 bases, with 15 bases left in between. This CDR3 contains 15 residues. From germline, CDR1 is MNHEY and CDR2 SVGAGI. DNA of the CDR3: TGTGCCAGCAGTTACGCACAACAGGGTTGGGAGACCCAGTACTTC. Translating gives CASSYAQQGWETQYF.

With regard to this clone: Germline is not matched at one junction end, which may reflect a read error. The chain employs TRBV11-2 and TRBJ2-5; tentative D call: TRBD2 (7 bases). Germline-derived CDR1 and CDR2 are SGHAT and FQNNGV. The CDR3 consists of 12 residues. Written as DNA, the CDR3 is TGTGCCAGCAGTGCCGGGGGGCTACCAGAAAACTTC. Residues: CASSAGGLPENF.

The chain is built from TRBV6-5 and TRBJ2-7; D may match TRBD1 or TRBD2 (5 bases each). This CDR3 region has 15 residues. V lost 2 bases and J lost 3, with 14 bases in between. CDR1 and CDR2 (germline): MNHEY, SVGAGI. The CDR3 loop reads CASSYVLGAHYEQYF. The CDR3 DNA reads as TGTGCCAGCAGTTACGTCCTCGGGGCCCACTACGAGCAGTACTTC.

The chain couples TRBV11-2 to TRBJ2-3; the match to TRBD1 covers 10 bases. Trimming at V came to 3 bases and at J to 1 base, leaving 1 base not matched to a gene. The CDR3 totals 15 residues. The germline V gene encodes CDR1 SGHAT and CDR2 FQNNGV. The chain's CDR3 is CASSFGQGGTDTQYF. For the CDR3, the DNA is TGTGCCAGCAGCTTTGGACAGGGGGGCACAGATACGCAGTATTTT. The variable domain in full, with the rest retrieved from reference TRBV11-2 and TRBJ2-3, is EAGVAQSPRYKIIEKRQSVAFWCNPISGHATLYWYQQILGQGPKLLIQFQNNGVVDDSQLPKDRFSAERLKGVDSTLKIQPAKLEDSAVYLCASSFGQGGTDTQYFGPGTRLTVL.

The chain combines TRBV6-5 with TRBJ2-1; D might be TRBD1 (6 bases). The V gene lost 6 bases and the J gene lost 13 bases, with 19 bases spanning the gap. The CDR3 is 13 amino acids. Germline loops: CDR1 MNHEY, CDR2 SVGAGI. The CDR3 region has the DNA TGTGCCAGCAGGACCAGGGGAGTGGTAAGACAGTTCTTC. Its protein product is CASRTRGVVRQFF.

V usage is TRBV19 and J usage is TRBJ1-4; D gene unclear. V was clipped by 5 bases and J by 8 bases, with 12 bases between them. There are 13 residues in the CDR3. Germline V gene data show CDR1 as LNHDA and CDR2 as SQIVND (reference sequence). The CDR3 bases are TGTGCCAGTAGTGGGTGGCCAGCAGAAAAACTGTTTTTT. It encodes CASSGWPAEKLFF.

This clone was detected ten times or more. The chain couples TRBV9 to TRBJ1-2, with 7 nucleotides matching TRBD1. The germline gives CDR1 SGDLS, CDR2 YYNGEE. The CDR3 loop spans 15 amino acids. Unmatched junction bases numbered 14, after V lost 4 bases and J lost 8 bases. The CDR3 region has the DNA TGTGCCAGCAGCATGGGGACAGACCCGAGACGGGGCTACACCTTC. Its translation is CASSMGTDPRRGYTF.